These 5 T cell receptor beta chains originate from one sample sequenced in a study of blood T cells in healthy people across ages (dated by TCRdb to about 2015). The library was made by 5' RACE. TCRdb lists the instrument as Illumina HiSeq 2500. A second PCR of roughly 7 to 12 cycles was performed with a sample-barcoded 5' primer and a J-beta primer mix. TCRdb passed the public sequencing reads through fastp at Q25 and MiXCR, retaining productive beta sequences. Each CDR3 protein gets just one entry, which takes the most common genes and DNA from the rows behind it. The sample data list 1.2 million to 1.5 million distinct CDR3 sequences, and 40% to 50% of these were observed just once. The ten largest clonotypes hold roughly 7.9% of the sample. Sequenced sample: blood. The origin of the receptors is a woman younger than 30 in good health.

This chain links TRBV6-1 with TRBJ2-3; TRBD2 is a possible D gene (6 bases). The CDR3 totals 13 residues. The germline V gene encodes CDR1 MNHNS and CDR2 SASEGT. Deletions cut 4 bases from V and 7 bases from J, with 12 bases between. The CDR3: CASSVFGGNTQYF. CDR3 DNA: TGTGCCAGCAGTGTCTTCGGGGGAAATACGCAGTATTTT.

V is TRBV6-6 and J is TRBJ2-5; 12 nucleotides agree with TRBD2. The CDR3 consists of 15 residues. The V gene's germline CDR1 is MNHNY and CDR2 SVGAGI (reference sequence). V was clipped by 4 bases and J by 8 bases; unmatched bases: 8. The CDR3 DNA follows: TGTGCCAGCAGTTTGACTAGCGGGGGTGGGAAAACCCAGTACTTC. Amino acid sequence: CASSLTSGGGKTQYF.

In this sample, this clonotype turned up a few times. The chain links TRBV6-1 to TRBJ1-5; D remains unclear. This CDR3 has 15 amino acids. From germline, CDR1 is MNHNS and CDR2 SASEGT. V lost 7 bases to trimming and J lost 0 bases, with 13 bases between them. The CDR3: CASIHTAYSNQPQHF. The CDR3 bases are TGTGCCAGCATCCACACAGCCTATAGCAATCAGCCCCAGCATTTT.

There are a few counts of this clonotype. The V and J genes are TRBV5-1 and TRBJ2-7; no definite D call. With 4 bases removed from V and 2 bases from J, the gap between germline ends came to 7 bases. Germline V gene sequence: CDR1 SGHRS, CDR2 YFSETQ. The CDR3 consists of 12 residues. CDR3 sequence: CASSQQPYEQYF. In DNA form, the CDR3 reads TGCGCCAGCAGCCAGCAGCCCTACGAGCAGTACTTC.

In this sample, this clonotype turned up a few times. The CDR3 loop is CASSQFGTGFREQYF. CDR3 DNA sequence: TGTGCCAGCAGCCAATTCGGGACAGGGTTTCGCGAGCAGTACTTC. The V and J genes are TRBV3-1 and TRBJ2-7, with 9 bases identical to TRBD1. After removal of 2 bases from V and 6 bases from J, the junction contained 8 bases not matched to a gene. The germline V gene has CDR1 LGHDT and CDR2 YNNKEL (reference sequence). This CDR3 region has 15 residues.